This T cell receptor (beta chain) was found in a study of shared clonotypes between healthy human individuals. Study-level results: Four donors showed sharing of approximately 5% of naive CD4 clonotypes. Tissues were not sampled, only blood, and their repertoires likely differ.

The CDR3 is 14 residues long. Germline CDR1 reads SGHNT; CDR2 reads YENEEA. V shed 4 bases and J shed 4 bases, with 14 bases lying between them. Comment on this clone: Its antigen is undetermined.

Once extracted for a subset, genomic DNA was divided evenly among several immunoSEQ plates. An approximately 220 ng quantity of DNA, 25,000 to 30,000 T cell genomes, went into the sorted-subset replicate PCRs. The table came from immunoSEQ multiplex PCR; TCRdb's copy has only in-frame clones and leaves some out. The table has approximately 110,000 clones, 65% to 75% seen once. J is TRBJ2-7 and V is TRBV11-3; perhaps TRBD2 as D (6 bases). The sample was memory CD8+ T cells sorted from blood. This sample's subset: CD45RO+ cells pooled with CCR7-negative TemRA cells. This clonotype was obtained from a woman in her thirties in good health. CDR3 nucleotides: TGTGCCAGCAGCTCTACCGGGAGTACATACGAGCAGTACTTC. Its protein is CASSSTGSTYEQYF.